Listed here is a single T cell receptor (beta chain). The antigen is unknown. Making the TCR beta libraries involved quantitative 5'-RACE with molecular barcodes. Using its own MiXCR run on the 5' RACE reads, TCRdb lists one record per CDR3 protein. The table includes 100,000 to 150,000 distinct CDR3 sequences, 17% detected once. These data come from a study of CD8 T cells in ankylosing spondylitis. Whole-study findings and limits: The study looked at matched synovial fluid samples from ankylosing spondylitis patients. Disease-linked clones were reported to be significantly enriched there. Previously reported in reactive arthritis synovial fluid and blood were some of the motif variants. A motif of seven or eight highly homologous TCR beta variants was seen as apparently characteristic of ankylosing spondylitis blood.

V lost 3 bases, J lost 1 base, and 7 bases lay in between. CDR3 length: 13 residues. In germline, CDR1 is SGDLS, CDR2 YYNGEE. Sequencing used blood, either unsorted or a sorted T cell fraction (not recorded which). This receptor was identified in a male donor with ankylosing spondylitis. The chain uses TRBV9 and TRBJ2-5; D not resolved. CDR3 sequence reads: CASSDTVQETQYF. The CDR3 nucleotides are TGTGCCAGCAGCGACACCGTCCAAGAGACCCAGTACTTC.